The present T cell receptor beta chain was sequenced within a study of T-cell reconstitution after alpha-beta-depleted transplantation in children. The CDR3 has 15 residues. V was pared by 7 bases and J by 5 bases, with 17 bases between. During its preparation, the TCRbeta library received unique molecular identifiers. MiXCR, run by TCRdb on the PCR reads, gives a single entry per CDR3 protein. The data contain 350,000 to 400,000 distinct CDR3 sequences, just over 20% of them singletons. This chain joins TRBV12-3 or TRBV12-4 and TRBJ1-4, with D possibly matching TRBD1 (5 bases). The specimen was PBMCs from the stem cell graft donor, collected from the stem cell graft. The source of this sequence is a human donor who donated a stem cell graft to a child with acute myeloid leukemia. CDR3 residues: CASTFSGLFNEKLFF. CDR3 DNA: TGTGCCAGCACTTTCTCGGGGCTCTTCAATGAAAAACTGTTTTTT.